A single T cell receptor (beta chain) is shown here with its context. Antigen unknown. This sample is part of a study of T cells in Graves' hyperthyroidism and ophthalmopathy. Study findings and constraints: The model anticipated ophthalmopathy a median around six months pre-onset. Most thyroid-expanded clonotypes above 0.001 were also found in blood.

Criteria for exclusion of patients were uncontrolled infection, other autoimmune disease, pregnancy or lactation. Amplified TCR beta CDR3 regions came from RNA transcripts. HTBI primers were employed in a first-round RT-PCR of the TCR CDR3. TCRdb re-called the multiplex PCR reads with MiXCR, one entry per CDR3 protein. The sample records roughly 49,000 distinct CDR3 sequences, roughly half being singletons. The sequence was obtained from a man aged 18 to 29 with Graves' hyperthyroidism. The sequencing input was peripheral blood or thyroid tissue (not recorded which).

The CDR3 loop is CASSGTGDRTEAFF. As DNA, the CDR3 is TGTGCCAGCAGTGGTACAGGGGATCGCACTGAAGCTTTCTTT. The rearrangement joins TRBV2 to TRBJ1-1; 7 bases are a match to TRBD1. V lost 4 bases to trimming and J lost 4 bases; unmatched junction nucleotides: 6. The germline CDR1 and CDR2 sequences are SNHLY and FYNNEI. The CDR3 sequence is 14 residues long.